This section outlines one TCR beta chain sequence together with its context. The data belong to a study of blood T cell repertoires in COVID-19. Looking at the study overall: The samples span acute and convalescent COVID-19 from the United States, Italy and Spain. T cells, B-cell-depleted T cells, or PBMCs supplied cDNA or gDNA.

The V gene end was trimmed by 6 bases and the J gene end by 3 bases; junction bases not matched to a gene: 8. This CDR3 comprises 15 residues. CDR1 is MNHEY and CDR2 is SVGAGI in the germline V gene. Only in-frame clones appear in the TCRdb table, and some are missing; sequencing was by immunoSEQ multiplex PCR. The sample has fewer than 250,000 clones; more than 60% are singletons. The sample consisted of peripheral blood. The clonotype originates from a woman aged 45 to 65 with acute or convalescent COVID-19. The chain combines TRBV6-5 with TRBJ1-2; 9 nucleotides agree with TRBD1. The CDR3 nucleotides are TGTGCCAGCAGGGCCCGGACAGGGGTGGACTATGGCTACACCTTC. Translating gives CASRARTGVDYGYTF.